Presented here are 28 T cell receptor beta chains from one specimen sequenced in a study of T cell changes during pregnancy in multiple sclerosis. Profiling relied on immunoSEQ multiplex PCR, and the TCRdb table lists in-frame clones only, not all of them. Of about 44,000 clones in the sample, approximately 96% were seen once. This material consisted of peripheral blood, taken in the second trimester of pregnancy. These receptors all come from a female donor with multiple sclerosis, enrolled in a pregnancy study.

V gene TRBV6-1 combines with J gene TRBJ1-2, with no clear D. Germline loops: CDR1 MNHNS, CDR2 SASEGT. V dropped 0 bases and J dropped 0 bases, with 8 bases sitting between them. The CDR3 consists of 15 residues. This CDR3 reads CASSEAGSANYGYTF. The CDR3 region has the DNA TGTGCCAGCAGTGAAGCGGGGAGTGCTAACTATGGCTACACCTTC.

The CDR3 DNA reads TGCGCCAGCAGCCAGACAGGGGGGACCGGGGGCTACACCTTC. Translation: CASSQTGGTGGYTF. The chain employs TRBV4-1 and TRBJ1-2; TRBD1 aligns across 9 bases. Germline CDR1 and CDR2: MGHRA and YSYEKL. This CDR3 region has 14 residues. With 3 bases clipped from V and 8 bases from J, the junction kept 7 bases outside the gene matches.

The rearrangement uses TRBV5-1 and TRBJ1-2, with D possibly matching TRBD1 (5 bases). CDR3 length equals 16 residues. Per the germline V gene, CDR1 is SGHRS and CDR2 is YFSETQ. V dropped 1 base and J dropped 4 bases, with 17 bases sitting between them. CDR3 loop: CASSLPNPGGGYGYTF. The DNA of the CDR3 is TGCGCCAGCAGCTTGCCTAATCCGGGGGGGGGCTATGGCTACACCTTC.

The CDR3 is CASSPDRETDTQYF. The CDR3 DNA sequence: TGCGCCAGCAGCCCCGACAGGGAAACAGATACGCAGTATTTT. This sequence joins TRBV5-1 and TRBJ2-3; 7 nucleotides line up with TRBD1. The V gene's germline CDR1 is SGHRS and CDR2 YFSETQ. The CDR3 runs 14 residues. V trimming: 4 bases; J trimming: 3 bases; junction bases outside the gene matches: 5.

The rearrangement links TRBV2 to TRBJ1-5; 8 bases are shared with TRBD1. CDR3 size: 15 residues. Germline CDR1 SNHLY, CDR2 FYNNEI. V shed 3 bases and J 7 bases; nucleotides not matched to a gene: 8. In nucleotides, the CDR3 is TGTGCCAGCAGTGACGGACAGGGCTTGGAGCAGCCCCAGCATTTT. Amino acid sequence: CASSDGQGLEQPQHF. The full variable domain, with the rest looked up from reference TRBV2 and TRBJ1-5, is EPEVTQTPSHQVTQMGQEVILRCVPISNHLYFYWYRQILGQKVEFLVSFYNNEISEKSEIFDDQFSVERPDGSNFTLKIRSTKLEDSAMYFCASSDGQGLEQPQHFGDGTRLSIL.

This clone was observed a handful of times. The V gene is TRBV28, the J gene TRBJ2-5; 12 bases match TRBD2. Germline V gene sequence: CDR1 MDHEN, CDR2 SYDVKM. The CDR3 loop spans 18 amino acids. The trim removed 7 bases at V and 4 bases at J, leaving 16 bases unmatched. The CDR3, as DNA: TGTGCCAGCACCCCCCACAGACTAGCGGGAGTGGGAGGAGAGACCCAGTACTTC. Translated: CASTPHRLAGVGGETQYF.

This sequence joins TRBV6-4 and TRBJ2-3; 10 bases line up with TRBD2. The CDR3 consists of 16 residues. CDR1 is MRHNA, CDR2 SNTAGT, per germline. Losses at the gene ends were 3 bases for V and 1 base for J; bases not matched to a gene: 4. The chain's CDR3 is CASSEFTSGGTDTQYF. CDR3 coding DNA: TGTGCCAGCAGTGAGTTTACTAGCGGGGGCACAGATACGCAGTATTTT.

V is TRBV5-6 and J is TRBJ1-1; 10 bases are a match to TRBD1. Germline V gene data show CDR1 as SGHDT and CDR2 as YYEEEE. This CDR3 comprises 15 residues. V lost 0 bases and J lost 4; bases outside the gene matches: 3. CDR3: CASSLGGQGTTEAFF. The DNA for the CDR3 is TGTGCCAGCAGCTTGGGGGGACAGGGGACCACTGAAGCTTTCTTT.

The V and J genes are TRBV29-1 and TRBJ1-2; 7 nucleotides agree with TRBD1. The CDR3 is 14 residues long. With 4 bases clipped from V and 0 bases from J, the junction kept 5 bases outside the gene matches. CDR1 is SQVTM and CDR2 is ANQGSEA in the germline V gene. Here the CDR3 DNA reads TGCAGCGTTGCGGGGACAGAAGCTAACTATGGCTACACCTTC. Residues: CSVAGTEANYGYTF.

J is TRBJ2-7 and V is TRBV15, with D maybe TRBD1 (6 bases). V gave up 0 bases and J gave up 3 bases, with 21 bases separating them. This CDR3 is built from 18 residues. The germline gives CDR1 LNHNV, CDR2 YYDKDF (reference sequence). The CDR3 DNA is TGTGCCACCAGCAGAGATCAGCGCCCTTACAGGGTTGACTACGAGCAGTACTTC. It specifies CATSRDQRPYRVDYEQYF.

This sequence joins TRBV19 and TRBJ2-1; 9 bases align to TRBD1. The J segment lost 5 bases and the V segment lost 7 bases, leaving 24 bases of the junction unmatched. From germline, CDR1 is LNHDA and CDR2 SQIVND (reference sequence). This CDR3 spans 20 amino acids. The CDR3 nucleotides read TGTGCCAGTACCCCCGGACAGGGGCTCCGGGACCCAAATAAAAACAATGAGCAGTTCTTC. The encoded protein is CASTPGQGLRDPNKNNEQFF.

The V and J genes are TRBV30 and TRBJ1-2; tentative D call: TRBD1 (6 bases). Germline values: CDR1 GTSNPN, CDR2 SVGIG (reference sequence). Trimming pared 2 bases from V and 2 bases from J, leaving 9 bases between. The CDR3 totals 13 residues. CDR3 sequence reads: CAWSPGQNYGYTF. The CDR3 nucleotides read TGTGCCTGGAGTCCTGGACAGAACTATGGCTACACCTTC. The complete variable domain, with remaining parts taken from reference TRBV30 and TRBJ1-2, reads SQTIHQWPATLVQPVGSPLSLECTVEGTSNPNLYWYRQAAGRGLQLLFYSVGIGQISSEVPQNLSASRPQDRQFILSSKKLLLSDSGFYLCAWSPGQNYGYTFGSGTRLTVV.

CDR3 DNA sequence: TGTGCCAGCAGCGAGGGACACTCTGGAAACACCATATATTTT. This translates into CASSEGHSGNTIYF. J is TRBJ1-3 and V is TRBV11-3, with D maybe TRBD1 (6 bases). The CDR3 is 14 amino acids. The ends were cut back, 5 bases at V and 0 bases at J, with 8 bases in the middle. Germline CDR1 is SGHNT and CDR2 is YENEEA.

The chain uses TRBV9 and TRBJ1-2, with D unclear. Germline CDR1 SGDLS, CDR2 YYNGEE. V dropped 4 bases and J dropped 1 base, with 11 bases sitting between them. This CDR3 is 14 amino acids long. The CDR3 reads CASSPTLHNYGYTF. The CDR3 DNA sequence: TGTGCCAGCAGCCCCACATTGCATAACTATGGCTACACCTTC.

CDR3 nucleotide sequence: TGTGCCAGCAGCGCGAGGGCAGGAGCGGCTGCCCCGAGCGCTGAAGCTTTCTTT. Translation: CASSARAGAAAPSAEAFF. This rearrangement joins TRBV11-2 to TRBJ1-1; D uncertain. This CDR3 comprises 18 residues. Trimming stripped 5 bases from V and 6 bases from J, with 28 bases between. CDR1 is SGHAT, CDR2 FQNNGV, per germline.

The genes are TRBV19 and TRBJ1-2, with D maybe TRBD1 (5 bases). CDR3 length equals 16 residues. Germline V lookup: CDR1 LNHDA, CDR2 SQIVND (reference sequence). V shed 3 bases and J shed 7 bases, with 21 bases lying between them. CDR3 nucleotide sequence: TGTGCCAGTAGTATTTCAAACGCTCAGGGAGGCGGTGGCTACACCTTC. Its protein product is CASSISNAQGGGGYTF.

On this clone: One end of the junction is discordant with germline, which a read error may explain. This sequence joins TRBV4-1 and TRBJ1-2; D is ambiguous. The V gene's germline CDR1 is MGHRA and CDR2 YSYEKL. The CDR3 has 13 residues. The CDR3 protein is CASSQGSSYGYTF. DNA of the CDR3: TGCGCCAGCAGTCAAGGGAGTTCCTATGGCTACACCTTC.

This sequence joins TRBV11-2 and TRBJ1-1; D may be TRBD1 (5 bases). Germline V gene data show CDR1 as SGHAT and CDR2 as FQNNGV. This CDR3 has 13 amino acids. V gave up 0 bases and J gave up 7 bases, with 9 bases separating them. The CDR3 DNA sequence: TGTGCCAGCAGCTTAGAAAGGGGCGGTGAAGCTTTCTTT. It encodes CASSLERGGEAFF.

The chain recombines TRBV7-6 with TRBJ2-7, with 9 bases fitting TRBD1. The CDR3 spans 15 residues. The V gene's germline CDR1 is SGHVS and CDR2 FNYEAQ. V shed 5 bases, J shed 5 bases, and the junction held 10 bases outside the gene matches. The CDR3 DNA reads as TGTGCCAGCAGCCCCGGGGACAGGGAATCGAACGAGCAGTACTTC. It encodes CASSPGDRESNEQYF.

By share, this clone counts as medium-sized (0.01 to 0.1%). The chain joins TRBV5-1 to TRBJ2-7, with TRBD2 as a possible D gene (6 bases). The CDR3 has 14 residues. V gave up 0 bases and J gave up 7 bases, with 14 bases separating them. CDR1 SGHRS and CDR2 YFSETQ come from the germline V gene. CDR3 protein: CASSLARVGGEQYF. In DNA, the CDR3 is TGCGCCAGCAGCTTGGCCCGCGTAGGAGGGGAGCAGTACTTC.

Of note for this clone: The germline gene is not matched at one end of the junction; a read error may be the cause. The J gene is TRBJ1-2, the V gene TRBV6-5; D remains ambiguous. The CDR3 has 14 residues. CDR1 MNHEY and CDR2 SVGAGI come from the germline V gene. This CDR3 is CASRAFGGGYGHTF. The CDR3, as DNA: TGTGCCAGCAGAGCCTTCGGAGGTGGCTATGGCCACACCTTC.

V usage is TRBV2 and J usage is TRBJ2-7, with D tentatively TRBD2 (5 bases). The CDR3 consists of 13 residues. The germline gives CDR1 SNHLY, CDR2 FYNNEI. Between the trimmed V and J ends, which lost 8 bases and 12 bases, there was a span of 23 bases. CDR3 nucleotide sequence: TGTGCCAGCGTCTTAGGGCGGGCGGAACAAGGGTACTTC. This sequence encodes CASVLGRAEQGYF.

The CDR3 DNA reads TGTGCCAGCAGCTTTACTAGCGGGGGCACAGATACGCAGTATTTT. Protein product: CASSFTSGGTDTQYF. The chain carries TRBV5-5 and TRBJ2-3; 10 nucleotides align to TRBD2. V lost 2 bases to trimming and J lost 1 base; unmatched junction nucleotides: 1. The CDR3 sequence is 15 residues long. CDR1 is SGHKS, CDR2 YYEKEE, per germline (reference sequence).

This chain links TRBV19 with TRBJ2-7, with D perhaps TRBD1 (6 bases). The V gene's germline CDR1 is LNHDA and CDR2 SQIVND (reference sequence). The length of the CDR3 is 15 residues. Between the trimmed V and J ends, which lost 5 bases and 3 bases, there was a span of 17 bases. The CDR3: CASSSLDREDYEQYF. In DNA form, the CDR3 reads TGTGCCAGTAGTTCCTTGGACAGAGAAGACTACGAGCAGTACTTC.

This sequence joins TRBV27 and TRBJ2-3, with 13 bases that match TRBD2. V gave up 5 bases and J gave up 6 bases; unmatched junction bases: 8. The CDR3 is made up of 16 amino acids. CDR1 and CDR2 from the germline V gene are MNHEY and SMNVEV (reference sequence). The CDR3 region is CASSPRLAGGRDTQYF. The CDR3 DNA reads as TGTGCCAGCAGTCCCAGACTAGCGGGAGGCAGGGATACGCAGTATTTT.

This chain's CDR3 is CASSPPGTGGRNTEAFF. CDR3 sequence (DNA): TGTGCCAGCTCACCGCCCGGGACAGGGGGCAGGAACACTGAAGCTTTCTTT. This chain uses TRBV18 with TRBJ1-1, with 12 bases fitting TRBD1. There are 17 residues in the CDR3. The V gene's germline CDR1 is KGHSH and CDR2 LQKENI. V lost 3 bases and J lost 1; bases outside the gene matches: 6.

In nucleotides, the CDR3 is TGTGCCTGGAGTGTAGCGGAGGGAGGTCAGCCCCAGCATTTT. Amino acid sequence: CAWSVAEGGQPQHF. This rearrangement joins TRBV30 to TRBJ1-5; D not certain. The ends were cut back, 0 bases at V and 6 bases at J, with 12 bases in the middle. Germline loops: CDR1 GTSNPN, CDR2 SVGIG (reference sequence). The CDR3 sequence is 14 residues long.

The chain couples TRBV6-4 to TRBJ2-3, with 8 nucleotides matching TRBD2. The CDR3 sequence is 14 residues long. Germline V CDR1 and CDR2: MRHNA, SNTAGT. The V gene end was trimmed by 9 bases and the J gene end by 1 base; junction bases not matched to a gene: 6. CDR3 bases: TGTGCCAGTATGCGGGAGGCTGGCACAGATACGCAGTATTTT. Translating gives CASMREAGTDTQYF.